The 10 T cell receptor beta chains below all came from one sample that was sequenced in a study of cytomegalovirus exposure and HLA in healthy donors. The study ran its PCR with 60 Vbeta and 13 Jbeta primers. Assay used: immunoSEQ multiplex PCR; TCRdb lists only in-frame clones, some missing. The data show under 150,000 clones, with under 80% seen just once and about 4.2% held by the top ten. Sequenced input: PBMCs. The receptors were gathered from a woman between 40 and 55 years old in good health and CMV-seropositive.

There are a few counts of this clone. The CDR3 is CAISNRAGTEAFF. The CDR3 region has the DNA TGTGCCATCAGCAACAGGGCGGGCACTGAAGCTTTCTTT. V gene TRBV10-3 combines with J gene TRBJ1-1; D perhaps matches TRBD1 (6 bases). The V gene's germline CDR1 is ENHRY and CDR2 SYGVKD. Between the trimmed V and J ends, which lost 6 bases and 4 bases, there was a span of 12 bases. The CDR3 runs to 13 residues.

The V and J genes are TRBV4-2 and TRBJ2-1, with a weak D call TRBD1 (5 bases). Per germline, CDR1 LGHNA and CDR2 YNFKEQ. This CDR3 is built from 14 residues. Trimming removed 1 base at V and 5 bases at J, with 9 bases between. This CDR3 reads CASSQAAGNNEQFF. DNA of the CDR3: TGTGCCAGCAGCCAAGCCGCAGGGAACAATGAGCAGTTCTTC.

This clone appeared once. One junction end does not reproduce the germline sequence, and a read error may be involved. This CDR3 is also generated by other DNA sequences in the sample. This chain's CDR3 is CASSQGQYSNQPQHF. In DNA, the CDR3 is TGTGCCAGCTCACAGGGACAGTATAGCAATCAGCCCCAACATTTT. The V gene is TRBV18, the J gene TRBJ1-5; 7 nucleotides match TRBD1. The CDR3 is made up of 15 amino acids. From germline, CDR1 is KGHSH and CDR2 LQKENI.

The rearrangement links TRBV4-1 to TRBJ2-1; TRBD2 is a possible D gene (5 bases). The germline V gene has CDR1 MGHRA and CDR2 YSYEKL. This CDR3 has 14 amino acids. V gave up 1 base and J gave up 7 bases, with 11 bases separating them. The CDR3: CASSQGAGWNEQFF. The CDR3 nucleotides read TGCGCCAGCAGCCAAGGGGCGGGTTGGAATGAGCAGTTCTTC.

This chain links TRBV29-1 with TRBJ2-3; 7 bases map to TRBD2. The V gene end was trimmed by 4 bases and the J gene end by 4 bases; junction bases not matched to a gene: 5. CDR3 length: 13 amino acids. In germline, CDR1 is SQVTM, CDR2 ANQGSEA. CDR3 region: CSVVGGTPDTQYF. CDR3 bases: TGCAGCGTTGTGGGGGGGACCCCAGATACGCAGTATTTT.

V is TRBV2 and J is TRBJ1-3; D ambiguous. V gave up 7 bases and J gave up 4 bases, with 14 bases separating them. Germline CDR1 and CDR2: SNHLY and FYNNEI. The CDR3 contains 14 residues. In DNA, the CDR3 is TGTGCCAGCACGGGATTTTCTCTGGGAAACACCATATATTTT. Translated, it gives CASTGFSLGNTIYF.

This clone has a handful of counts. The chain has TRBV9 and TRBJ1-1, with 9 positions matching TRBD1. V lost 4 bases, J lost 12 bases, and 10 bases stayed unmatched. This CDR3 has 13 amino acids. The V gene's germline CDR1 is SGDLS and CDR2 YYNGEE. CDR3: CASSPGTGRTSFF. CDR3 nucleotide sequence: TGTGCCAGCAGCCCGGGGACAGGGAGGACGTCTTTCTTT. Full variable domain (remainder filled in from reference TRBV9 and TRBJ1-1): DSGVTQTPKHLITATGQRVTLRCSPRSGDLSVYWYQQSLDQGLQFLIQYYNGEERAKGNILERFSAQQFPDLHSELNLSSLELGDSALYFCASSPGTGRTSFFGQGTRLTVV.

The rearrangement uses TRBV19 and TRBJ2-3; possibly TRBD2 for D (5 bases). The CDR3 loop spans 15 amino acids. The germline gives CDR1 LNHDA, CDR2 SQIVND (reference sequence). Trimming stripped 6 bases from V and 1 base from J, with 14 bases between. The CDR3 region has the DNA TGTGCCAGTAGCAATAGCGTCTCAGGCACAGATACGCAGTATTTT. Protein: CASSNSVSGTDTQYF.

This clone was detected only once. The V and J genes are TRBV5-6 and TRBJ2-1; D is ambiguous. Germline V gene sequence: CDR1 SGHDT, CDR2 YYEEEE. V was pared by 0 bases and J by 10 bases, with 14 bases between. There are 14 residues in the CDR3. CDR3 DNA sequence: TGTGCCAGCAGCTTGGCCGGGTTATCGAGGGAGCAGTTCTTC. Translation: CASSLAGLSREQFF.

V is TRBV5-1 and J is TRBJ1-2, with D maybe TRBD1 (5 bases). Germline V lookup: CDR1 SGHRS, CDR2 YFSETQ. Trimming pared 4 bases from V and 4 bases from J, leaving 11 bases between. CDR3 length equals 13 residues. Here the CDR3 DNA reads TGCGCCAGCAGCCGGGGGACCGCCTATGGCTACACCTTC. This encodes CASSRGTAYGYTF.